The present entry profiles one T cell receptor (beta chain) with its context. Its antigen is undetermined. Germline V gene lookup returns CDR1 MDHEN and CDR2 SYDVKM. The CDR3 spans 14 residues. The V segment lost 6 bases and the J segment 0 bases; nucleotides outside the gene matches: 2. The data stem from a study of a mutant IDH1 vaccine in newly diagnosed glioma. Time point denoted: week 35, safety follow-up. Each vaccine dose was 300 ug of mutant IDH1 20-mer peptide, with topical imiquimod. Some clones are missing from TCRdb's copy, which holds only in-frame ones; the method was immunoSEQ multiplex PCR. The sample lists over 45,000 clones, roughly 92% occurring once.

Sequenced material: PBMCs, taken from a glioma patient whose treatment included an IDH1 peptide vaccine. The source of this sequence is a man in his fifties with glioma. The V gene is TRBV28, the J gene TRBJ1-5; 7 bases are shared with TRBD1. The CDR3 sequence is CASRGDSSNQPQHF. The CDR3 nucleotides read TGTGCCAGCAGGGGGGACAGTAGCAATCAGCCCCAGCATTTT.